The 9 T cell receptor beta chains given below trace back to one sample, sequenced in a study of breast tumors, draining lymph nodes, adjacent tissues. Each CDR3 protein gets one entry after TCRdb re-called the multiplex PCR reads with MiXCR. This table has under 70,000 distinct CDR3 sequences, around two fifths appearing once. What was sequenced was breast tumor tissue. Receptor source: a female donor with breast cancer. Some clones in this sample may be carry-over from other donors' samples.

This clonotype has at least ten counts. This rearrangement joins TRBV27 to TRBJ1-2; TRBD1 matches at 10 bases. The length of the CDR3 is 14 residues. The germline V gene has CDR1 MNHEY and CDR2 SMNVEV (reference sequence). V gave up 6 bases and J gave up 4 bases; unmatched junction bases: 5. The CDR3 DNA reads TGTGCCAGCAGAATGGACAGGGGGGCCTATGGCTACACCTTC. It specifies CASRMDRGAYGYTF.

This sequence joins TRBV19 and TRBJ2-2; 8 bases fit TRBD2. V lost 3 bases to trimming and J lost 5 bases; unmatched junction nucleotides: 8. Germline V gene data show CDR1 as LNHDA and CDR2 as SQIVND (reference sequence). This CDR3 region has 16 residues. DNA for the CDR3: TGTGCCAGTAGTATTGGACTAGCCCGATGGACCGGGGAGCTGTTTTTT. Translation: CASSIGLARWTGELFF.

Regarding this clonotype: This may come from a read error, since a much larger clone is one base off. This chain joins TRBV19 and TRBJ1-2; no clear D gene. Germline V gene data show CDR1 as LNHDA and CDR2 as SQIVND (reference sequence). CDR3 length: 14 residues. Between the trimmed V and J ends, which lost 3 bases and 5 bases, there was a span of 13 bases. The CDR3 DNA is TGTGCCAGTAGTATGGGTCGGGCACAGTATGGCTACACCTTC. It codes for CASSMGRAQYGYTF.

A word on this clonotype: A much bigger clone sits one base away, suggesting this may be a read error. The rearrangement links TRBV27 to TRBJ1-5; no reliable D call. V lost 3 bases to trimming and J lost 3 bases, with 9 bases between them. The germline V gene encodes CDR1 MNHEY and CDR2 SMNVEV (reference sequence). This CDR3 has 14 residues. DNA for the CDR3: TGTGCCAGCAGTTTTTCCGGCCCCAATCAGCCCCAGCATTTT. This sequence encodes CASSFSGPNQPQHF.

This clonotype was picked up a small number of times. The J gene is TRBJ1-6, the V gene TRBV25-1; perhaps TRBD1 as D (6 bases). Germline CDR1 MGHDK, CDR2 SYGVNS. CDR3 length: 16 amino acids. V was cut by 3 bases and J by 4 bases, with 13 bases left in between. In DNA, the CDR3 is TGTGCCAGCAGTGATGCAACAGGGACTTATAATTCACCCCTCCACTTT. Encoded protein: CASSDATGTYNSPLHF.

J is TRBJ2-5 and V is TRBV24-1; D gene unclear. V lost 0 bases, J lost 3 bases, and 10 bases lay in between. Germline CDR1 KGHDR, CDR2 SFDVKD. The CDR3 is 15 residues long. DNA for the CDR3: TGTGCCACCAGTGATTTGAAGGTCGGTGAAGAGACCCAGTACTTC. Encoded protein: CATSDLKVGEETQYF.

This clonotype has a count of ten or more. The DNA of the CDR3 is TGTGCCAGCAGCGTTGGATGGTTTGCAAACTCTGGAAACACCATATATTTT. Protein: CASSVGWFANSGNTIYF. This rearrangement joins TRBV9 to TRBJ1-3; D is unresolved. Germline lookup yields CDR1 SGDLS and CDR2 YYNGEE. This CDR3 is 17 amino acids long. V gave up 2 bases and J gave up 0 bases, with 15 bases separating them.

Comment on this clonotype: The CDR3 end shows no conserved phenylalanine or tryptophan, and so a read error is likely. The chain has TRBV13 and TRBJ1-2; 8 positions match TRBD1. Germline V CDR1 and CDR2: PRHDT, FYEKMQ (reference sequence). The CDR3 consists of 17 residues. The V gene end was trimmed by 3 bases and the J gene end by 2 bases; junction bases not matched to a gene: 11. CDR3 sequence: CASSFSLGRDRNYGYTL. DNA of the CDR3: TGTGCCAGCAGCTTCAGTCTTGGGCGGGACAGGAACTATGGCTACACCCTC.

The rearrangement joins TRBV15 to TRBJ1-2; TRBD1 aligns across 8 bases. The CDR3 loop spans 16 amino acids. J lost 2 bases, V lost 5 bases, and 10 bases had no gene match. Germline V gives CDR1 LNHNV, CDR2 YYDKDF (reference sequence). In DNA, the CDR3 is TGTGCCACCAGCGGCGCCGGGACAGGTACGAACTATGGCTACACCTTC. Translation: CATSGAGTGTNYGYTF. Full variable domain (missing parts from reference TRBV15 and TRBJ1-2): DAMVIQNPRYQVTQFGKPVTLSCSQTLNHNVMYWYQQKSSQAPKLLFHYYDKDFNNEADTPDNFQSRRPNTSFCFLDIRSPGLGDTAMYLCATSGAGTGTNYGYTFGSGTRLTVV.